Listed here is a single T cell receptor beta chain. Antigen unknown. Sequence at one end of the junction differs from germline and may be a read error. This record belongs to a study of cytomegalovirus exposure and HLA in healthy donors. The PCR made use of 60 Vbeta and 13 Jbeta primers. Original data processing: Later work found around 72 million unique TCR beta chains, with about 10 million shared. Clones were read by immunoSEQ multiplex PCR, and TCRdb kept only the in-frame ones, dropping some. The V and J calls and clone size were taken over from that table, and D and trimming were inferred from the DNA. This sample's table has under 200,000 clones. General study points: A later analysis found common viral pathogens apparently linked to several of the most significant clusters. The study dropped some indistinguishable V segments, TRBV6-2 and TRBV6-3 among them. TCR beta V- and J-gene trimming was later associated with a missense DCLRE1C variant.

Germline V CDR1 and CDR2: DFQATT, SNEGSKA (reference sequence). This CDR3 is built from 11 residues. The chain uses TRBV20-1 and TRBJ2-5, with TRBD1 as a possible D gene (5 bases). This clonotype originated in a woman between 18 and 29 years old in good health and CMV-seropositive. Sequencing input: PBMCs. This CDR3 reads CSARSPQGLDF. The CDR3 bases are TGCAGTGCTAGATCCCCCCAGGGTTTGGACTTC.